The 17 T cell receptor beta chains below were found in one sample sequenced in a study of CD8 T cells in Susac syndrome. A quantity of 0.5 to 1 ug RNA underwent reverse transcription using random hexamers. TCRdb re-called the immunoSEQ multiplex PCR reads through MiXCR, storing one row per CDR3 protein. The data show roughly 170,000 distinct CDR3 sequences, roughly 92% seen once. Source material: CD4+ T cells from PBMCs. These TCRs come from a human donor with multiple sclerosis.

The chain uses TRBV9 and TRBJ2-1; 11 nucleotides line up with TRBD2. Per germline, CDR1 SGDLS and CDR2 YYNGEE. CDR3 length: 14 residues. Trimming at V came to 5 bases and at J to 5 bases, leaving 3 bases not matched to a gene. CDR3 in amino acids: CASRRGLADNEQFF. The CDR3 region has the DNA TGTGCCAGCAGGAGGGGACTAGCGGACAATGAGCAGTTCTTC.

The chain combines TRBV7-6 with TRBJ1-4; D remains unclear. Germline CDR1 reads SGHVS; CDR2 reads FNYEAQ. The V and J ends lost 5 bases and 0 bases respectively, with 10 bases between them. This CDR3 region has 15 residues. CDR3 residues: CASSGVTSTNEKLFF. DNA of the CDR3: TGTGCCAGCAGCGGAGTGACATCAACTAATGAAAAACTGTTTTTT.

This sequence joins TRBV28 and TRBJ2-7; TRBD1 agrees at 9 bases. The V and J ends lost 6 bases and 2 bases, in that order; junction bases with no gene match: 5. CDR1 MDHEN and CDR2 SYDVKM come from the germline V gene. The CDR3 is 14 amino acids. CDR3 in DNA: TGTGCCAGCAGCGAGACAGGGGGGGCCTACGAGCAGTACTTC. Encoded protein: CASSETGGAYEQYF.

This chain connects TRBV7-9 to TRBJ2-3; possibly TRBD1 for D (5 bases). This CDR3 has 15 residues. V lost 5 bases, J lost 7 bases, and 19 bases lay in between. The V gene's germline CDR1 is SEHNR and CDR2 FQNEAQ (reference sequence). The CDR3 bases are TGTGCCAGCAGCCCAGGGTTTGGGGCGAGGAATACGCAGTATTTT. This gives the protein CASSPGFGARNTQYF.

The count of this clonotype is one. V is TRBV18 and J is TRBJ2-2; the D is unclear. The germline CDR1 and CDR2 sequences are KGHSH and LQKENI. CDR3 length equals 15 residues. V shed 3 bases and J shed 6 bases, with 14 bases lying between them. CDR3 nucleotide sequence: TGTGCCAGCTCACCGGGCCTCGGTCGGGCCGGGGAGCTGTTTTTT. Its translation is CASSPGLGRAGELFF.

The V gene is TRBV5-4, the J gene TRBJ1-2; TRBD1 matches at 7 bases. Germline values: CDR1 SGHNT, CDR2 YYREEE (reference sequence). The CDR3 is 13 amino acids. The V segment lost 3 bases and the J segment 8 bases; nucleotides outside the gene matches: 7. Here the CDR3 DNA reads TGTGCCAGCAGCTACGACAGGGTTCAGGGCTACACCTTC. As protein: CASSYDRVQGYTF. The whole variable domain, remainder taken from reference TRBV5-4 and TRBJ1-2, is ETGVTQSPTHLIKTRGQQVTLRCSSQSGHNTVSWYQQALGQGPQFIFQYYREEENGRGNFPPRFSGLQFPNYSSELNVNALELDDSALYLCASSYDRVQGYTFGSGTRLTVV.

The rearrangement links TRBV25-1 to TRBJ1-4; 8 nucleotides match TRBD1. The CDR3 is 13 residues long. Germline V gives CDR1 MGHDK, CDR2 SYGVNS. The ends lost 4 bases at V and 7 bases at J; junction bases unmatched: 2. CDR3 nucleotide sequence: TGTGCCAGCAGTGTCACAGGGGGTGAAAAACTGTTTTTT. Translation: CASSVTGGEKLFF.

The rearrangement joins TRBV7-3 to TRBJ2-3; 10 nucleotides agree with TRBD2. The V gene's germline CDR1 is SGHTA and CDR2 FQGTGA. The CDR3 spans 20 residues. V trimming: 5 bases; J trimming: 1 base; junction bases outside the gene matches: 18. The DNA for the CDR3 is TGTGCCAGCAGCCCAAGACCACGAGCCGGGACTAGCGCCGGCACAGATACGCAGTATTTT. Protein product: CASSPRPRAGTSAGTDTQYF.

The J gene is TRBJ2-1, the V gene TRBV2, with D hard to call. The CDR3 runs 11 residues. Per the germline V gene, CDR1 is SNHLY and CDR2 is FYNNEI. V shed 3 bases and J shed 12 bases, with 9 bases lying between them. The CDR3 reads CASSESRMQFF. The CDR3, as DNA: TGTGCCAGCAGTGAGTCCCGTATGCAGTTCTTC. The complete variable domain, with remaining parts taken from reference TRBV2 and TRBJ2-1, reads EPEVTQTPSHQVTQMGQEVILRCVPISNHLYFYWYRQILGQKVEFLVSFYNNEISEKSEIFDDQFSVERPDGSNFTLKIRSTKLEDSAMYFCASSESRMQFFGPGTRLTVL.

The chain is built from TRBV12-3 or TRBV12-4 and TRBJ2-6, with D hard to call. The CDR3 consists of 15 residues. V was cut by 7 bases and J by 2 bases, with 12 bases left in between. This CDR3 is CASTPSYAGANVLTF. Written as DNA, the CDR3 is TGTGCCAGCACCCCCAGTTATGCTGGGGCCAACGTCCTGACTTTC.

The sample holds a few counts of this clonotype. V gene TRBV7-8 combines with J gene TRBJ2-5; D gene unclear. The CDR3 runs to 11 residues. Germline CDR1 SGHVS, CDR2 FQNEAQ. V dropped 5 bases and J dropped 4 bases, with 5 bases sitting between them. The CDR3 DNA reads TGTGCCAGCAGCACCGCAGAGACCCAGTACTTC. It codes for CASSTAETQYF.

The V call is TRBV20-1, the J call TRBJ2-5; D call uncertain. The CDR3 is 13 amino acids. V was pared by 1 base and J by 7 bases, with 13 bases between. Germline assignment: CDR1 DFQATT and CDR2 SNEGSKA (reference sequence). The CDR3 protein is CSARALDPGTQYF. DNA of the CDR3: TGCAGTGCTAGAGCCCTCGACCCCGGGACCCAGTACTTC.

The CDR3 nucleotides read TGTGCCAGCAATGAGGGAGCTAACTATGGCTACACCTTC. Amino acids: CASNEGANYGYTF. This sequence joins TRBV25-1 and TRBJ1-2; no firm D call. This CDR3 has 13 residues. Trimming removed 7 bases from V and 0 bases from J, with 9 bases in between. Germline assignment: CDR1 MGHDK and CDR2 SYGVNS.

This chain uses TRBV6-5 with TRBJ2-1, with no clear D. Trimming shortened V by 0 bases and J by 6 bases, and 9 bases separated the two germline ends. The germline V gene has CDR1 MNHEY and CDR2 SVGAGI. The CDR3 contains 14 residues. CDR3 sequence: CASSYSEARNEQFF. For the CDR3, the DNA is TGTGCCAGCAGTTACTCGGAAGCCCGCAATGAGCAGTTCTTC.

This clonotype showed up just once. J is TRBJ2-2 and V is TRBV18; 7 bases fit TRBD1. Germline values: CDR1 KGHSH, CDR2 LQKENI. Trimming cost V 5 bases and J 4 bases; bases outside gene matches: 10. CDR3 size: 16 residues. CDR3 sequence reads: CASSFGQDPITGELFF. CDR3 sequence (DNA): TGTGCCAGCTCATTCGGACAGGATCCCATCACCGGGGAGCTGTTTTTT.

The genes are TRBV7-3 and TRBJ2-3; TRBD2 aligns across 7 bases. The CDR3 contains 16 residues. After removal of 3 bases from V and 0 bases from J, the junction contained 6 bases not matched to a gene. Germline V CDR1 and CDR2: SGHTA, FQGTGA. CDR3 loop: CASSLGAGPSTDTQYF. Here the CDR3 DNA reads TGTGCCAGCAGCTTGGGAGCGGGGCCCAGCACAGATACGCAGTATTTT.

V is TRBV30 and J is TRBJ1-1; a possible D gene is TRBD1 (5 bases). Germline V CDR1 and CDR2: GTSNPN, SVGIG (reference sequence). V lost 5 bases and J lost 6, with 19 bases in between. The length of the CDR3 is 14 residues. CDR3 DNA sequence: TGTGCCTGGCTGGAGGCAGGGAAAATTCCTGAAGCTTTCTTT. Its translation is CAWLEAGKIPEAFF.